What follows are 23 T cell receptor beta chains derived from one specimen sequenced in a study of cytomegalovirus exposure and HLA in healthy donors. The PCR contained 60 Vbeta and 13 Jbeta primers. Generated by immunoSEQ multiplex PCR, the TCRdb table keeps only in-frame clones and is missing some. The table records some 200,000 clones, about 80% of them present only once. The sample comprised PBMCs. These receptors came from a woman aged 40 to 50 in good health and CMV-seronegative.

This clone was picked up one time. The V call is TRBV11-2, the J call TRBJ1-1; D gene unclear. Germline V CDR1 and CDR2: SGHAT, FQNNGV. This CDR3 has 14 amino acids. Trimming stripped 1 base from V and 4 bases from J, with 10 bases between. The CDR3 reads CASSLGRRFTEAFF. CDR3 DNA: TGTGCCAGCAGCTTAGGTCGCAGGTTCACTGAAGCTTTCTTT.

CDR3 amino acids: CASSVQGTKQPQHF. CDR3 nucleotide sequence: TGTGCCAGTAGTGTACAGGGCACCAAACAGCCCCAGCATTTT. V usage is TRBV19 and J usage is TRBJ1-5; D possibly corresponds to TRBD1 (6 bases). V shed 5 bases and J shed 7 bases, with 15 bases lying between them. This CDR3 comprises 14 residues. Germline CDR1 LNHDA, CDR2 SQIVND (reference sequence).

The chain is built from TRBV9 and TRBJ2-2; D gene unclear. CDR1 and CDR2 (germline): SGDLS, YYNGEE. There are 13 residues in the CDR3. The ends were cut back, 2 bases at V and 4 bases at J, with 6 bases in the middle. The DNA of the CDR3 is TGTGCCAGCAGCGTGTCGGGCACCGGGGAGCTGTTTTTT. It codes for CASSVSGTGELFF.

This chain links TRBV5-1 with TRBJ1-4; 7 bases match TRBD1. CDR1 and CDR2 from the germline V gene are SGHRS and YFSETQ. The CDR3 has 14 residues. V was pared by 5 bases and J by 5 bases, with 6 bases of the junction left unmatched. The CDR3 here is CASRQGQQNEKLFF. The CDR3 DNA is TGCGCCAGCAGACAGGGACAGCAGAATGAAAAACTGTTTTTT. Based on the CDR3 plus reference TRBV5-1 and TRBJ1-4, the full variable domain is KAGVTQTPRYLIKTRGQQVTLSCSPISGHRSVSWYQQTPGQGLQFLFEYFSETQRNKGNFPGRFSGRQFSNSRSEMNVSTLELGDSALYLCASRQGQQNEKLFFGSGTQLSVL.

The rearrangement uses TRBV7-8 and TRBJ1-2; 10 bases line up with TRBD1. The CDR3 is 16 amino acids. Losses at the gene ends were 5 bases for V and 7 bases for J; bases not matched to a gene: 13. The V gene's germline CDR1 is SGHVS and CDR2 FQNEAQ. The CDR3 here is CASSPLRTGGLIGYTF. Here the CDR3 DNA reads TGTGCCAGCAGCCCCCTTAGGACAGGGGGTTTAATTGGCTACACCTTC.

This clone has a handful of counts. Written as DNA, the CDR3 is TGTGCCAGCAGTTACCGGTCGGGTAGTGATACGCAGTATTTT. Its protein product is CASSYRSGSDTQYF. The V and J genes are TRBV6-5 and TRBJ2-3; D is uncertain. Trimming shortened V by 2 bases and J by 6 bases, and 12 bases separated the two germline ends. The CDR3 consists of 14 residues. Germline V lookup: CDR1 MNHEY, CDR2 SVGAGI.

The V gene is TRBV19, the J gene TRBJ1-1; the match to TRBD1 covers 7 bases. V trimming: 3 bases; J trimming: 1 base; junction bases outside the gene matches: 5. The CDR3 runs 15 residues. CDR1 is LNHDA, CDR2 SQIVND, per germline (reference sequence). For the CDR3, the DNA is TGTGCCAGTAGTATTCTCCAGGGGGGGAACACTGAAGCTTTCTTT. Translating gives CASSILQGGNTEAFF.

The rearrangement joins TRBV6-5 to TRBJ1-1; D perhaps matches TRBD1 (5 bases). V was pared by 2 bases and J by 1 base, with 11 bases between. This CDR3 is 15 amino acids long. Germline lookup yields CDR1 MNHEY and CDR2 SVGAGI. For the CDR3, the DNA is TGTGCCAGCAGTTACCGTCAAAGGGGGAACACTGAAGCTTTCTTT. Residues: CASSYRQRGNTEAFF.

The CDR3, as DNA: TGTGCCAGCTCACCACCTGGATGGCCCGGGACAGGGTTGGACGAGCAGTTCTTC. Residues: CASSPPGWPGTGLDEQFF. The V and J genes are TRBV18 and TRBJ2-1; the match to TRBD1 covers 9 bases. Germline V gene lookup returns CDR1 KGHSH and CDR2 LQKENI. The CDR3 is 18 amino acids. V dropped 0 bases and J dropped 10; count of bases not matched to a gene: 16.

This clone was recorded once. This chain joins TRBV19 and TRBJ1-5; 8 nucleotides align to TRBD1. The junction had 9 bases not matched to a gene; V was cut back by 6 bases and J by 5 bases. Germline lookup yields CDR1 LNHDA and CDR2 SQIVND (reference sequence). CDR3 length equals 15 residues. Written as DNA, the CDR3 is TGTGCCAGTAGGGACCGGACAGGGCTTTATCAGCCCCAGCATTTT. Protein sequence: CASRDRTGLYQPQHF. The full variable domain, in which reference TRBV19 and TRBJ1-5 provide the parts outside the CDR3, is DGGITQSPKYLFRKEGQNVTLSCEQNLNHDAMYWYRQDPGQGLRLIYYSQIVNDFQKGDIAEGYSVSREKKESFPLTVTSAQKNPTAFYLCASRDRTGLYQPQHFGDGTRLSIL.

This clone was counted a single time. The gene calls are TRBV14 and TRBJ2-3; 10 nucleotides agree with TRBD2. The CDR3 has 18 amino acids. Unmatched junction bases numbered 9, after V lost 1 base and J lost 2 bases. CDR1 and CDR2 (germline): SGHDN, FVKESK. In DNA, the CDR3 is TGTGCCAGCAGCCAAGTACTAGCGGGGCAATATTACACAGATACGCAGTATTTT. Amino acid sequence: CASSQVLAGQYYTDTQYF.

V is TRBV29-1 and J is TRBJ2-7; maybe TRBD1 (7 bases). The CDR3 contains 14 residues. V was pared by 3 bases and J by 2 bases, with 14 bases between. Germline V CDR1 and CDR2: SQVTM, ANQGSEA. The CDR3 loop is CSVEGGQLPYEQYF. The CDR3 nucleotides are TGCAGCGTTGAGGGGGGACAGTTACCCTACGAGCAGTACTTC.

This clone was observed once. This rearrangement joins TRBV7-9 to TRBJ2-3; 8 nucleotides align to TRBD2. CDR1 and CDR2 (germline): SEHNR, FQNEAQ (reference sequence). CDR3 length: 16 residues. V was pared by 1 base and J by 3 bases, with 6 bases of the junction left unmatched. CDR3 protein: CASSLGSLAGTDTQYF. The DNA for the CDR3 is TGTGCCAGCAGCTTAGGATCGTTAGCGGGGACAGATACGCAGTATTTT.

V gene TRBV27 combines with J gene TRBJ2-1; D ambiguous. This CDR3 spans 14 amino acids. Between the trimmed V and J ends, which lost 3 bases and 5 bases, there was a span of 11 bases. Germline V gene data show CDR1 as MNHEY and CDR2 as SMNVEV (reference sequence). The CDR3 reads CASSFVDRNNEQFF. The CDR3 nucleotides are TGTGCCAGCAGTTTCGTAGATAGAAACAATGAGCAGTTCTTC.

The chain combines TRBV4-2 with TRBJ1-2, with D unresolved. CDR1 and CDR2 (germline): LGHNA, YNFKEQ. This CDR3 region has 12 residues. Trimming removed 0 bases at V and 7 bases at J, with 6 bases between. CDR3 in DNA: TGTGCCAGCAGCCAAGAGAGTAGTGGCTACACCTTC. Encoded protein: CASSQESSGYTF.

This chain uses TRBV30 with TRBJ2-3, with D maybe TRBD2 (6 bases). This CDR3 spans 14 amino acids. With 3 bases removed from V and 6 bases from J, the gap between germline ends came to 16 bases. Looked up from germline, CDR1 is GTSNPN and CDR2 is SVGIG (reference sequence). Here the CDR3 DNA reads TGTGCCTGGAGACGCGGGGTCGGGGTGGATACGCAGTATTTT. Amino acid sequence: CAWRRGVGVDTQYF.

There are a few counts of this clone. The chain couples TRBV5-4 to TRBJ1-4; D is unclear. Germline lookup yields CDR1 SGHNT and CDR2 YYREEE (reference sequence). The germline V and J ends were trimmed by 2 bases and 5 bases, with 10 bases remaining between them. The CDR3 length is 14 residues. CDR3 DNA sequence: TGTGCCAGCAGCTTACGGGCGGGGAATGAAAAACTGTTTTTT. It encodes CASSLRAGNEKLFF.

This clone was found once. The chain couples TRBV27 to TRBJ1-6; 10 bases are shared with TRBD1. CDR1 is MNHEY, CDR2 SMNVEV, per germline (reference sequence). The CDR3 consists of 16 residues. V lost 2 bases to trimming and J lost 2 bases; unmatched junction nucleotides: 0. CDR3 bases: TGTGCCAGCAGTTTAGGACAGGGGGCCTATAATTCACCCCTCCACTTT. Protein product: CASSLGQGAYNSPLHF.

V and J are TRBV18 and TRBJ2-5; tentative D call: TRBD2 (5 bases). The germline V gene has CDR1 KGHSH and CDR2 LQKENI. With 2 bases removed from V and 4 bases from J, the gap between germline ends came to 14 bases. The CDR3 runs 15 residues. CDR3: CASSPSGGLTETQYF. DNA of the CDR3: TGTGCCAGCTCACCAAGCGGTGGGTTAACAGAGACCCAGTACTTC. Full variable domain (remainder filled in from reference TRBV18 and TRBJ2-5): NAGVMQNPRHLVRRRGQEARLRCSPMKGHSHVYWYRQLPEEGLKFMVYLQKENIIDESGMPKERFSAEFPKEGPSILRIQQVVRGDSAAYFCASSPSGGLTETQYFGPGTRLLVL.

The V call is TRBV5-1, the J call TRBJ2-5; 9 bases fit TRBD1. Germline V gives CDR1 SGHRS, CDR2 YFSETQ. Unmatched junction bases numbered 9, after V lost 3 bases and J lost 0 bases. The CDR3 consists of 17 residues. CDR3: CASSSYRDRVYQETQYF. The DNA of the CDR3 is TGCGCCAGCAGCTCCTACCGGGACAGGGTGTACCAAGAGACCCAGTACTTC.

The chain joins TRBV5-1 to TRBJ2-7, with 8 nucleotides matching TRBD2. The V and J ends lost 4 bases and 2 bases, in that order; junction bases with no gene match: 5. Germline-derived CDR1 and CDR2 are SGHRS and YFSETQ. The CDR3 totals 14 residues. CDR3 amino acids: CASSDISGAYEQYF. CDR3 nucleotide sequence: TGCGCCAGCAGCGATATTAGCGGGGCCTACGAGCAGTACTTC.

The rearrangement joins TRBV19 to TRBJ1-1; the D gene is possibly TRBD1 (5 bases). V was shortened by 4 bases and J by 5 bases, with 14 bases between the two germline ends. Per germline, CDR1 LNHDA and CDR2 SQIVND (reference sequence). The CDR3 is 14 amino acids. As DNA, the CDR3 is TGTGCCAGTAGTACACTCTCGGGGGGTACTGAAGCTTTCTTT. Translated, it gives CASSTLSGGTEAFF.

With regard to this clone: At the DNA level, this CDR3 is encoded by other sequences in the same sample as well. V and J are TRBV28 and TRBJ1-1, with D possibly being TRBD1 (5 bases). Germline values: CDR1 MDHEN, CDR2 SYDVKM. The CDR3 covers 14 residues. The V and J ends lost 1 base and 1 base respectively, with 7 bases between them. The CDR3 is CASSLFDRNTEAFF. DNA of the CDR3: TGTGCCAGCAGTTTATTCGACAGGAACACTGAAGCTTTCTTT.